This T cell receptor (beta chain) was captured in a study of T-cell reconstitution after alpha-beta-depleted transplantation in children. The study's findings and limits: About two months after transplant, alpha-beta T cells reportedly came from several hundred expanded graft clones. Among T cells one year after transplant, newly produced cells accounted for most counts and diversity.

Preparation of the TCRbeta library used unique molecular identifiers. Each CDR3 protein gets one entry after TCRdb re-called the PCR reads with MiXCR. In the table there are around 960,000 distinct CDR3 sequences, under 30% of which are singletons. This clonotype was recorded a few times. Its specificity is not known. The V gene's germline CDR1 is KGHSH and CDR2 LQKENI. This CDR3 contains 13 residues. The V end lost 5 bases, the J end lost 9 bases, and 14 bases lay between the germline ends. This TCR was recovered from a boy under three years old who had a stem cell transplant for SCID, so the T cells may come from the graft donor. The gene calls are TRBV18 and TRBJ1-5, with D tentatively TRBD1 (5 bases). Sequences were derived from PBMCs, mostly from graft donor cells, sampled 360 days after TCRalphabeta/CD19-depleted stem cell transplant. CDR3 in amino acids: CASSDQGFRPQHF. The CDR3 nucleotides are TGTGCCAGCTCAGACCAGGGTTTTCGGCCCCAGCATTTT.